These 2 T cell receptor gamma chains were all obtained from the same sample, sequenced in a study of Vδ1+ human thymocytes. Extracted RNA was reverse transcribed into cDNA. Pooled V-gene forward primers with one constant-region reverse primer generated the CDR3 amplicons by multiplex PCR. TCRdb repeated clone calling on the multiplex PCR reads with CATT. Among 9,000 to 13,000 gamma-chain clones listed, under 55% were seen once. Study-wide results and caveats: Thymic TRG and TRD repertoires appeared highly polyclonal, with Gaussian CDR3 length distributions.

Antigens for these TCRs are unknown. The specimen was Vdelta1+ gamma-delta thymocytes from the thymus. This sample's subset: FACS-sorted CD3+ TCRalphabeta- TCRVdelta1+ TCRVdelta2- thymocytes. These receptors originate from a boy under two years old who had congenital heart surgery.

The table lists this clone with a few counts. The chain has TRGV9 and TRGJ1 or TRGJ2. Germline CDR1 reads GITISATS; CDR2 reads ISYDGTV (reference sequence). This CDR3 has 13 amino acids. The V gene end was trimmed by 2 bases and the J gene end by 7 bases; junction bases not matched to a gene: 8. CDR3 amino acids: CALWEGDLYKKLF. CDR3 DNA: TGTGCCTTGTGGGAGGGGGATTTATATAAGAAACTCTTT.

J is TRGJ1 or TRGJ2 and V is TRGV3. Germline lookup yields CDR1 VTNTFY and CDR2 YDVSTARD (reference sequence). The trim removed 0 bases at V and 3 bases at J, leaving 8 bases unmatched. This CDR3 has 15 amino acids. In DNA, the CDR3 is TGTGCCACCTGGGACAGGCCTGGCCTTTATTATAAGAAACTCTTT. Its protein product is CATWDRPGLYYKKLF.